This T cell receptor (beta chain) was sequenced in a study of early T cells in non-severe SARS-CoV-2 infection. Overall study findings and caveats: Using VDJdb, the matching emphasized anti-spike CD8 responses while missing private and CD4 specificities.

This clonotype was seen a handful of times. Its cognate antigen is unknown. A junction end diverges from the germline sequence, so it may reflect a read error. Per the germline V gene, CDR1 is SEHNR and CDR2 is FQNEAQ (reference sequence). The CDR3 loop spans 14 amino acids. One entry per CDR3 protein, called by TCRdb with MiXCR from the 5' RACE reads. The data hold 45,000 to 55,000 distinct CDR3 sequences, with 11% observed a single time. Sample: whole blood. This TCR derives from an adult who was a healthcare worker with PCR-confirmed SARS-CoV-2 infection or an uninfected control (not recorded which). The rearrangement joins TRBV7-9 to TRBJ1-6; tentatively, D is TRBD1 (5 bases). CDR3 sequence reads: CASSLEQGTAPLHF. The CDR3 coding sequence is TGTGCCAGCAGCTTAGAACAAGGGACGGCACCCCTCCATTTT.